Following are 10 T cell receptor beta chains from one sample sequenced in a study of blood T cell repertoires in COVID-19. Clones were read by immunoSEQ multiplex PCR, and TCRdb kept only the in-frame ones, dropping some. Among about 500,000 clones listed, roughly nine tenths were seen once. The sample consisted of peripheral blood. These receptors were collected from a woman aged 45-60 years with COVID-19, enrolled during active disease.

The V gene is TRBV13, the J gene TRBJ2-4; D is unresolved. Germline assignment: CDR1 PRHDT and CDR2 FYEKMQ (reference sequence). CDR3 size: 14 residues. With 0 bases removed from V and 4 bases from J, the gap between germline ends came to 7 bases. CDR3 nucleotides: TGTGCCAGCAGCTTAGGGGCGGCTAAAAACATTCAGTACTTC. This translates into CASSLGAAKNIQYF.

The rearrangement joins TRBV6-5 to TRBJ1-2, with D tentatively TRBD1 (6 bases). The V end lost 6 bases, the J end lost 4 bases, and 18 bases lay between the germline ends. The CDR3 length is 15 residues. Germline V gene lookup returns CDR1 MNHEY and CDR2 SVGAGI. The CDR3 nucleotides read TGTGCCAGCAGGATGGCCGCGACAGGCGTCTATGGCTACACCTTC. This gives the protein CASRMAATGVYGYTF.

This chain uses TRBV30 with TRBJ1-4; maybe TRBD1 (5 bases). From germline, CDR1 is GTSNPN and CDR2 SVGIG (reference sequence). The ends were cut back, 6 bases at V and 0 bases at J, with 11 bases in the middle. The CDR3 has 14 amino acids. As DNA, the CDR3 is TGTGCCTGCCGGGGGGGGGCAACTAATGAAAAACTGTTTTTT. Translation gives CACRGGATNEKLFF.

The CDR3 sequence is CASKDTLNQPQHF. Written as DNA, the CDR3 is TGTGCCAGCAAGGACACCCTCAATCAGCCCCAGCATTTT. This rearrangement joins TRBV6-5 to TRBJ1-5; possible D gene TRBD1, 5 bases. V lost 7 bases, J lost 3 bases, and 10 bases lay in between. Germline V gives CDR1 MNHEY, CDR2 SVGAGI. The CDR3 extends over 13 amino acids.

J is TRBJ1-3 and V is TRBV12-3 or TRBV12-4; D is unclear. The CDR3 is 13 amino acids. Trimming removed 6 bases from V and 8 bases from J, with 14 bases in between. The CDR3 protein is CASSGRRVDTIYF. Here the CDR3 DNA reads TGTGCCAGCAGCGGAAGGAGGGTGGACACCATATATTTT.

The chain uses TRBV19 and TRBJ1-2; D is ambiguous. This CDR3 has 13 amino acids. With 7 bases removed from V and 3 bases from J, the gap between germline ends came to 12 bases. Germline-derived CDR1 and CDR2 are LNHDA and SQIVND (reference sequence). CDR3 residues: CASTPGRDYGYTF. The DNA for the CDR3 is TGTGCCAGTACCCCGGGGAGGGACTATGGCTACACCTTC. The variable domain in full, completed from reference TRBV19 and TRBJ1-2, reads DGGITQSPKYLFRKEGQNVTLSCEQNLNHDAMYWYRQDPGQGLRLIYYSQIVNDFQKGDIAEGYSVSREKKESFPLTVTSAQKNPTAFYLCASTPGRDYGYTFGSGTRLTVV.

This sequence joins TRBV6-1 and TRBJ1-1, with D possibly matching TRBD1 (6 bases). Germline V gene sequence: CDR1 MNHNS, CDR2 SASEGT. Deletions cut 3 bases from V and 0 bases from J, with 11 bases between. CDR3 size: 15 residues. The CDR3 reads CASSDRGGVNTEAFF. The CDR3 nucleotides are TGTGCCAGCAGTGATAGGGGGGGGGTGAACACTGAAGCTTTCTTT.

This clone was counted once. CDR3 region: CASSSVEGSYNQPQHF. The CDR3 DNA is TGTGCCAGTAGCTCGGTCGAGGGTTCGTACAATCAGCCCCAGCATTTT. J is TRBJ1-5 and V is TRBV19; D is undetermined. The V gene lost 6 bases and the J gene lost 3 bases, with 18 bases spanning the gap. The CDR3 loop spans 16 amino acids. Germline V gene sequence: CDR1 LNHDA, CDR2 SQIVND (reference sequence).

This clone was picked up one time. The gene calls are TRBV9 and TRBJ2-3, with a tentative D call TRBD1 (6 bases). Germline V gives CDR1 SGDLS, CDR2 YYNGEE. Trimming shortened V by 3 bases and J by 1 base, and 18 bases separated the two germline ends. CDR3 length: 17 amino acids. The CDR3 DNA reads TGTGCCAGCAGCGACCCCAGGGGCATAGGGGGCACAGATACGCAGTATTTT. Protein sequence: CASSDPRGIGGTDTQYF.

The rearrangement joins TRBV28 to TRBJ2-5, with D unresolved. Germline values: CDR1 MDHEN, CDR2 SYDVKM. The CDR3 covers 11 residues. Between the trimmed V and J ends, which lost 7 bases and 2 bases, there was a span of 5 bases. DNA of the CDR3: TGTGCCAGCAAGAGGCAAGAGACCCAGTACTTC. Amino acid sequence: CASKRQETQYF.